The subject of this entry is one T cell receptor beta chain. Its specificity is not known. The CDR3 is made up of 13 amino acids. Germline trimming cut 5 bases from V and 6 bases from J; bases unmatched to any gene: 7. Looked up from germline, CDR1 is MNHNS and CDR2 is SASEGT. The authors ran a second PCR of 7 to 11 cycles using a sample-barcoded 5' primer and a J-beta primer mix. A template-switch adaptor with 12 random nucleotides tagged each cDNA molecule. TCRdb re-derived calls from the 5' RACE reads in MiXCR, one entry per CDR3 protein. The profile shows 1.4 million to 1.5 million distinct CDR3 sequences, 42% of them singletons. The data were taken from a study of blood T cells in healthy people across ages. Study observations and caveats: Per million T cells, TCR beta diversity dropped roughly linearly as age increased.

What was sequenced was blood. This receptor was obtained from a woman younger than 30 in good health. J is TRBJ2-7 and V is TRBV6-1, with 7 bases matching TRBD1. The CDR3 protein is CASSQNRGPEQYF. CDR3 coding DNA: TGTGCCAGCAGTCAAAACAGGGGCCCCGAGCAGTACTTC.